These T cell receptor beta chains were read from a single sample in a study of blood T cell repertoires in COVID-19. Clones were read by immunoSEQ multiplex PCR, and TCRdb kept only the in-frame ones, dropping some. This table holds over 90,000 clones, over 75% found once. Source material: peripheral blood. Every receptor here comes from a man aged 50-60 years with acute or convalescent COVID-19. CDR3s include the opening cysteine and the closing phenylalanine or tryptophan. A D gene is named only where the DNA matches it firmly. Clone size is shown for a subset of rows, as once, few, many or a class of expanded clone.

TRBJ1-1 TRBV2 . TRBD1 TGTGCCACCCATCGACAGGGAGACACTGAAGCTTTCTTT CATHRQGDTEAFF
TRBJ2-3 TRBV7-8 . TRBD1 TGTGCCAGCAGCTTATGGAAGGACAGGGGCGCAGATACGCAGTATTTT CASSLWKDRGADTQYF
TRBJ2-7 TRBV3-1/TRBV3-2 . TRBD2 TGTGCCAGCAGCCAAGACTTCTCTGGAACGAGCGGGAGGCCCTCCTACGAGCAGTACTTC CASSQDFSGTSGRPSYEQYF
TRBJ2-7 TRBV18 . TRBD1 TGTGCCAGCTCACCCGCAGAGGGACAGATCGTTAGGGAGCAGTACTTC CASSPAEGQIVREQYF
TRBJ1-1 TRBV29-1 . TRBD1 TGCAGCGTGGGACAGGGGGATGGCACTGAAGCTTTCTTT CSVGQGDGTEAFF
TRBJ1-1 TRBV5-1 once . TGCGCCAGCAGCTTGCCGGGGAAGGCTGAAGCTTTCTTT CASSLPGKAEAFF
TRBJ1-3 TRBV11-3 few . TGTGCCAGCAGCTTAGTCCCCACAAGCTCTGGAAACACCATATATTTT CASSLVPTSSGNTIYF
TRBJ1-4 TRBV4-2 . . TGTGCCAGCAGCTCGGCGGGGGATAATGAAAAACTGTTTTTT CASSSAGDNEKLFF
TRBJ2-7 TRBV20-1 once . TGCAGTGCTAGAGTCAACATAGAGCAGTACTTC CSARVNIEQYF
TRBJ1-4 TRBV10-3 . TRBD1 TGTGCCATCAGCGATCCGGGACAGGGGGTGGAAAAACTGTTTTTT CAISDPGQGVEKLFF
TRBJ2-5 TRBV2 few TRBD1 TGTGCCAGCAACCAACAAGTCCCGGGACAGGGGGCGCGAGGGACCCAGTACTTC CASNQQVPGQGARGTQYF
TRBJ2-1 TRBV10-2 . TRBD1 TGCGCCAGCAGTCGACAGGGGTCCTACAATGAGCAGTTCTTC CASSRQGSYNEQFF
TRBJ2-7 TRBV19 . . TGTGCCAGTAGTATAGAGGGGGCCGCATTGTACGAGCAGTACTTC CASSIEGAALYEQYF
TRBJ1-5 TRBV28 . . TGTGCCAGCAGGCCAGGGAATCAGCCCCAGCATTTT CASRPGNQPQHF
TRBJ2-1 TRBV6-1 . TRBD1 TGTGCCAGCAGTGAAAGTCTCGGACAGGGGGACAATGAGCAGTTCTTC CASSESLGQGDNEQFF
TRBJ2-7 TRBV11-2 . TRBD2 TGTGCCAGCAGCCCCCGACTAGCGGCGAGCTCCTACGAGCAGTACTTC CASSPRLAASSYEQYF
TRBJ2-5 TRBV27 . TRBD2 TGTGCCAGCAGTTTTGGGGCGGGAGGCGGAGAAGAGACCCAGTACTTC CASSFGAGGGEETQYF
TRBJ2-7 TRBV30 . TRBD2 TGTGCCTGGAGTTTAACACTAGCGGGAGGGATCTACGAGCAGTACTTC CAWSLTLAGGIYEQYF
TRBJ1-1 TRBV5-4 . TRBD1 TGTGCCAGCAGCTTGGGGGCCAGGGGGCGATTGGGGACTGAAGCTTTCTTT CASSLGARGRLGTEAFF
TRBJ2-2 TRBV27 . . TGTGCCAGCAGTTTGGCCGCGGGCGTAGGGTACGGGGAGCTGTTTTTT CASSLAAGVGYGELFF
TRBJ2-7 TRBV30 . . TGTGCCTGGGCTAGCAGAACTCATTACGAGCAGTACTTC CAWASRTHYEQYF
TRBJ2-7 TRBV6-5 . TRBD2 TGTGCCAGCAGGCCCAGCGGGAATGTCTACGAGCAGTACTTC CASRPSGNVYEQYF
TRBJ2-7 TRBV12-5 . TRBD2 TGTGCTAGTGGTTCTGCCCCTAGCGGGAAGAGAAATACGCACGAGCAGTACTTC CASGSAPSGKRNTHEQYF
TRBJ1-3 TRBV5-4 . TRBD1 TGTGCCAGCAGCGGGGGACAGGCGACCTCTGGAAACACCATATATTTT CASSGGQATSGNTIYF
TRBJ1-1 TRBV4-1 once . TGCGCCAGCAGCCAAACAGGGATGACGGAAACTGAAGCTTTCTTT CASSQTGMTETEAFF
TRBJ2-7 TRBV27 . . TGTGCCAGCAGTCCCATTAGCGGCACCGCTCTTCACGAGCAGTACTTC CASSPISGTALHEQYF
TRBJ2-7 TRBV18 . . TGTGCCAGCTCACCACCGACGATGGGGAGCGACGAGCAGTACTTC CASSPPTMGSDEQYF
TRBJ2-2 TRBV11-2 . . TGTGCCAGCAGCTCCCTTCTGATAGCGGCGAACACCGGGGAGCTGTTTTTT CASSSLLIAANTGELFF
TRBJ1-5 TRBV27 . . TGTGCCAGCAGTTTCGACGGCAGGACTAATCAGCCCCAGCATTTT CASSFDGRTNQPQHF
TRBJ1-1 TRBV7-9 once TRBD1 TGTGCCAGCAGCTTAGCAGGGGGCAAGGAAGCTTTCTTT CASSLAGGKEAFF
TRBJ2-1 TRBV28 . TRBD2 TGTGCCAGCAGTACTCTAGCGGAACCCTACAATGAGCAGTTCTTC CASSTLAEPYNEQFF
TRBJ2-1 TRBV19 . . TGTGCCAGTAGTATATCCCGGGTTCCCTACAATGAGCAGTTCTTC CASSISRVPYNEQFF
TRBJ2-6 TRBV13 . . TGTGCCAGCAGCTCCGAAACAGGGGACTTCGGGGCCAACGTCCTGACTTTC CASSSETGDFGANVLTF
TRBJ2-1 TRBV11-2 . TRBD1 TGTGCCAGCAGCGCTCCGGACAGGCCGACCTACAATGAGCAGTTCTTC CASSAPDRPTYNEQFF
TRBJ2-7 TRBV28 . . TGTGCCAGCAGTTATAGCGGATCGTACGAGCAGTACTTC CASSYSGSYEQYF
TRBJ1-1 TRBV19 once TRBD1 TGTGCCAGTGGAAAAGGGACAGTGAGCGGGGGCTTCTTT CASGKGTVSGGFF
TRBJ2-3 TRBV4-2 . . TGTGCCAGCAGCCAAGTCGAGCGGAGCACAGATACGCAGTATTTT CASSQVERSTDTQYF
TRBJ1-2 TRBV3-1/TRBV3-2 . . TGTGCCAGCAGCCAGGGAGAGGGTCGGGGTGGCTACACCTTC CASSQGEGRGGYTF
TRBJ2-2 TRBV11-3 once . TGTGCCAGCAGCTTAAGGGAGGGGGGCACCGGGGAGCTGTTTTTT CASSLREGGTGELFF
TRBJ2-7 TRBV19 . . TGTGCCAGTAGACCAAGCACAGGGTGGTACGACGAGCAGTACTTC CASRPSTGWYDEQYF
TRBJ1-5 TRBV6-5 many TRBD1 TGTGCCAGCAGTTACTCGAACAGGGGCGATCAGCCCCAGCATTTT CASSYSNRGDQPQHF
TRBJ2-3 TRBV3-1/TRBV3-2 . TRBD2 TGTGCCAGCAGCCAAGGATCGGGCCTAGCGGGACCAGATACGCAGTATTTT CASSQGSGLAGPDTQYF
TRBJ2-1 TRBV27 . . TGTGCCAGCAGTTTATTAAGACAGAGACAGTTCTTC CASSLLRQRQFF
TRBJ2-1 TRBV7-9 . . TGTGCCAGCAGCTTAACCCTAGCCTACAATGAGCAGTTCTTC CASSLTLAYNEQFF
TRBJ2-2 TRBV19 few . TGTGCCAGTAGTATTACGGTCACCGGGGAGCTGTTTTTT CASSITVTGELFF
TRBJ2-1 TRBV6-6 once TRBD2 TGTGCCAGCAGTCCATACAGCGGGAGGGGCTATGAGCAGTTCTTC CASSPYSGRGYEQFF
TRBJ1-1 TRBV5-1 . . TGCGCCAGCAGCTTGATGTCGCCCACAGGGATGAACACTGAAGCTTTCTTT CASSLMSPTGMNTEAFF
TRBJ2-7 TRBV11-3 . . TGTGCCAGCAGCCCCCGCAGGGTGGACCGCGAGCAGTACTTC CASSPRRVDREQYF
TRBJ2-1 TRBV4-3 . . TGCGCCAGCAGCCAAGGAGGCAGGGGATCCTACAATGAGCAGTTCTTC CASSQGGRGSYNEQFF
TRBJ2-4 TRBV2 . . TGTGCCAGCAGTCGGCGCAGGGGGGAACAAAACATTCAGTACTTC CASSRRRGEQNIQYF
TRBJ1-1 TRBV5-4 . . TGTGCCAGCAGCCCTGGCGGGGGACTGAACACTGAAGCTTTCTTT CASSPGGGLNTEAFF